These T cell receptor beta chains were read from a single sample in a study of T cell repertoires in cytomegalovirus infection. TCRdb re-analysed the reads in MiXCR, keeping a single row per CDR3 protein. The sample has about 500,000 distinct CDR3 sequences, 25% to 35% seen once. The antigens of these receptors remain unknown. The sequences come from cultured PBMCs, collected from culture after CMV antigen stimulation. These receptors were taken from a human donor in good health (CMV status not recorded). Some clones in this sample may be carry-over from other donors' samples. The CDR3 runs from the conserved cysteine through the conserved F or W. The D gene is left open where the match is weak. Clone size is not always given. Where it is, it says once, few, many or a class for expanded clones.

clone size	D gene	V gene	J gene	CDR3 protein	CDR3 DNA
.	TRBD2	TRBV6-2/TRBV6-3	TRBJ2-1	CASSYGELAGVGEQFF	TGTGCCAGCAGTTACGGTGAACTAGCGGGAGTAGGTGAGCAGTTCTTC
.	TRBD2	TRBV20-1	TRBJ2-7	CSARQRTSGSSYEQYF	TGCAGTGCTAGGCAACGGACTAGCGGTAGCTCCTACGAGCAGTACTTC
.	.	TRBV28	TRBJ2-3	CASSLYEGAKDTQYF	TGTGCCAGCAGTTTATATGAGGGAGCGAAAGATACGCAGTATTTT
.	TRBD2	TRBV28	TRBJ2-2	CASTWGGVNTGELFF	TGTGCCAGCACCTGGGGGGGTGTGAACACCGGGGAGCTGTTTTTT
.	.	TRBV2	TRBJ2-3	CASSEVRAYTDTQYF	TGTGCCAGCAGTGAGGTCAGGGCATACACAGATACGCAGTATTTT
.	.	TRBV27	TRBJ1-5	CASSLGSLSNQPQHF	TGTGCCAGCAGTTTAGGCAGCTTGAGCAATCAGCCCCAGCATTTT
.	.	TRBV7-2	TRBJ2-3	CASSLRPSGARDTHYF	TGTGCCAGCAGCTTACGCCCGAGCGGCGCGCGGGATACGCATTATTTT
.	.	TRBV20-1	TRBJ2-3	CSAPVPPSTDTQYF	TGCAGTGCCCCCGTACCGCCTAGCACAGATACGCAGTATTTT
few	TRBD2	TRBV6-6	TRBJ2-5	CASSYSTGTGGETQYF	TGTGCCAGCAGTTACTCGACCGGCACCGGGGGGGAGACCCAGTACTTC
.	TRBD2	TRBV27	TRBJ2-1	CASSLVPGTTYNEQFF	TGTGCCAGCAGTTTAGTCCCGGGGACTACCTACAATGAGCAGTTCTTC
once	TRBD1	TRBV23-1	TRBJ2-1	CASSQPDAGQVNEQFF	TGCGCCAGCAGTCAGCCAGATGCGGGACAGGTGAATGAGCAGTTCTTC
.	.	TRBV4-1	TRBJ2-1	CASSRTGPKDEQFF	TGCGCCAGCAGCCGAACGGGACCCAAGGATGAGCAGTTCTTC
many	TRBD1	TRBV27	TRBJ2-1	CASSLRGQNFRYNEQFF	TGTGCCAGCAGTTTAAGGGGACAGAACTTTAGGTACAATGAGCAGTTCTTC
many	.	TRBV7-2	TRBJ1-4	CASSLGQIATNEKLFF	TGTGCCAGCAGCTTAGGGCAGATTGCAACTAATGAAAAACTGTTTTTT
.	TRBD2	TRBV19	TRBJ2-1	CASSINTGFAAGAYEQFF	TGTGCCAGTAGTATAAACACAGGGTTTGCAGCGGGAGCGTATGAGCAGTTCTTC
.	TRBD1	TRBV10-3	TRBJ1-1	CAIRPGQGLMNTEAFF	TGTGCCATCAGGCCGGGACAGGGTTTAATGAACACTGAAGCTTTCTTT
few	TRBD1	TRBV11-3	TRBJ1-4	CASSEGQRSNEKLFF	TGTGCCAGCAGCGAGGGACAGCGCTCTAATGAAAAACTGTTTTTT